This TCR beta chain is drawn from a study of T cells after yellow fever vaccination. Study as a whole: SMART-Seq v4 Ultra Low Input prepared the low-cell-number fractions. Points from the study as a whole: CD4 and CD8 compartments shared a small share of clonotypes, likely from convergent recombination.

A process of 5'RACE template switching, which added a universal primer site and UMIs, was used to make TCR cDNA. TCRdb analysed the 5' RACE reads with MiXCR anew, one entry per CDR3 protein. The sample has roughly 400,000 distinct CDR3 sequences, around 19% seen once. This clonotype was counted between two and nine times. Its antigen is currently unknown. Sequencing was performed on PBMCs, taken before the yellow fever booster vaccination. The TCR sequence derives from a young man who received the YFV17D yellow fever vaccine.

CDR3 residues: CASRGWRETQYF. The CDR3 coding sequence is TGTGCCAGCAGAGGGTGGCGAGAGACCCAGTACTTC. The chain links TRBV11-2 to TRBJ2-5; D is uncertain. Trimming shortened V by 6 bases and J by 4 bases, and 9 bases separated the two germline ends. This CDR3 has 12 residues. CDR1 and CDR2 from the germline V gene are SGHAT and FQNNGV. Full variable domain (remainder filled in from reference TRBV11-2 and TRBJ2-5): EAGVAQSPRYKIIEKRQSVAFWCNPISGHATLYWYQQILGQGPKLLIQFQNNGVVDDSQLPKDRFSAERLKGVDSTLKIQPAKLEDSAVYLCASRGWRETQYFGPGTRLLVL.